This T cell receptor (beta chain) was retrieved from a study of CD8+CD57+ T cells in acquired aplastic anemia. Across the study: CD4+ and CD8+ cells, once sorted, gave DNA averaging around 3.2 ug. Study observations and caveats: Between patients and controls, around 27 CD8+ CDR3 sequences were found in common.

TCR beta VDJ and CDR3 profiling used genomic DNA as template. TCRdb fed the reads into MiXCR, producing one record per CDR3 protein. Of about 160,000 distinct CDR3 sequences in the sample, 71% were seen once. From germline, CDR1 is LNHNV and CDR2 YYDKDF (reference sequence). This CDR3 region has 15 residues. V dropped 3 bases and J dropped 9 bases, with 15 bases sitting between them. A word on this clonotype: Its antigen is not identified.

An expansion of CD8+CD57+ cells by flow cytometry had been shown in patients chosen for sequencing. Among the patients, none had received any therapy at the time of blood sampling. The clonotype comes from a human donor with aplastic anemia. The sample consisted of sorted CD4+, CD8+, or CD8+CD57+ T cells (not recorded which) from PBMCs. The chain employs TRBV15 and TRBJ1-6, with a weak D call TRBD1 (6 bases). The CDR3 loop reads CATSSVGPRGSPLHF. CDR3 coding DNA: TGTGCCACCAGCAGCGTAGGTCCCAGGGGTTCACCCCTCCACTTT.